The sequence of this T cell receptor (beta chain) was determined in a study of blood T cells in healthy people across ages. Trimming left V 3 bases short and J 5 bases short, with 11 bases between. CDR3 length: 13 amino acids. The V gene's germline CDR1 is KGHSH and CDR2 LQKENI. Alongside a J-beta primer mix, a sample-barcoded 5' primer served in a second PCR lasting about 7 to 11 cycles. From the 5' RACE reads, TCRdb called clonotypes with MiXCR, one entry per CDR3 protein. The repertoire consists of about 800,000 distinct CDR3 sequences, with approximately 25% occurring once and the leading ten covering under 4.5%. These same records also appear under a second study, on T cells of mothers and their children.

The material sequenced was blood. This rearrangement joins TRBV18 to TRBJ2-7, with no clear D. The TCR was taken from a boy younger than 18 in good health. The CDR3 DNA follows: TGTGCCAGCTCACCGGGTCTAGTGGACGAGCAGTACTTC. Protein sequence: CASSPGLVDEQYF.